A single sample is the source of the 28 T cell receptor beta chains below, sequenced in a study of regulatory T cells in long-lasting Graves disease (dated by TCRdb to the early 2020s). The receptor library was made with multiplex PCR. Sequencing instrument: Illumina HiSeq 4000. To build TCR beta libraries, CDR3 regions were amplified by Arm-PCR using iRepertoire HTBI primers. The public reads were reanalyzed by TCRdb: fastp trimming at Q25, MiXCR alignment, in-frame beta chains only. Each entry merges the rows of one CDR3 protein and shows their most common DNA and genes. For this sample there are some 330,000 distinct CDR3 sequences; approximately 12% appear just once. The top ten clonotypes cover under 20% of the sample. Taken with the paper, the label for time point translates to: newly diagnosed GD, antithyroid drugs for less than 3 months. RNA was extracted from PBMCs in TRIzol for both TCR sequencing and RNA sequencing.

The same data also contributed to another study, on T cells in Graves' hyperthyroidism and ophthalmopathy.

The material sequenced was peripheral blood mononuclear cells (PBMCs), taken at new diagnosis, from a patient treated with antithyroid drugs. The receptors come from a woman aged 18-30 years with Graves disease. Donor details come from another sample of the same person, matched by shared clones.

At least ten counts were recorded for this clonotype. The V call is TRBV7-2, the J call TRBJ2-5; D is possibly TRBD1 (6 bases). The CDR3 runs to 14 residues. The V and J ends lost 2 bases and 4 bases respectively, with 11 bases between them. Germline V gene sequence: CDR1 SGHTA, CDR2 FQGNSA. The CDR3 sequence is CASSLLGAVETQYF. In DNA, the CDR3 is TGTGCCAGCAGCTTACTGGGGGCGGTAGAGACCCAGTACTTC.

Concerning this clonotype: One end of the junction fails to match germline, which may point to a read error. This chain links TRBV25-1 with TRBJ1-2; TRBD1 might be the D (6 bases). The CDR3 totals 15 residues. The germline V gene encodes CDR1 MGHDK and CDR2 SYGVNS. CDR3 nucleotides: TGTGCCAGCAGTGAATGGACAGTGGAGAGCTATGGCCACACCTTC. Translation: CASSEWTVESYGHTF.

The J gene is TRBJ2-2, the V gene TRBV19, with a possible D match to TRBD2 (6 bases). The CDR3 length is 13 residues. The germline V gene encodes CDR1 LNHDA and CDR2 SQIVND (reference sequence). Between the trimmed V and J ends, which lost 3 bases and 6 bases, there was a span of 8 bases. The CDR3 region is CASSMRDAGELFF. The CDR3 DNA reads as TGTGCCAGTAGTATGCGGGACGCCGGGGAGCTGTTTTTT.

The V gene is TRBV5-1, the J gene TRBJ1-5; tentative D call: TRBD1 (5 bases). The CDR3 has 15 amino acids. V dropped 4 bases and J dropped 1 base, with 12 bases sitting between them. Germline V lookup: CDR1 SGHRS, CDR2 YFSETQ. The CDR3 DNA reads TGCGCCAGCAGCATTACAGGAGGGAGCAATCAGCCCCAGCATTTT. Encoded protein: CASSITGGSNQPQHF.

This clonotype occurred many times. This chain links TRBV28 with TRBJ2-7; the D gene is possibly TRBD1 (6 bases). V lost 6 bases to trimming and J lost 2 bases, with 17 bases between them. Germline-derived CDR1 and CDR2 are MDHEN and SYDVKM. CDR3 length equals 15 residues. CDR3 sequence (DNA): TGTGCCAGCAGGACCCCAGGGGTTGGCCCCTACGAGCAGTACTTC. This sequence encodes CASRTPGVGPYEQYF.

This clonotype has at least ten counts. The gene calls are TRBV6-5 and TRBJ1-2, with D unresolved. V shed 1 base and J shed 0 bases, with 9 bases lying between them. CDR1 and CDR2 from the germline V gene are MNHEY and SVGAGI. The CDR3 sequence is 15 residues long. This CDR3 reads CASSYLGTTNYGYTF. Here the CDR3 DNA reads TGTGCCAGCAGTTACTTGGGAACTACTAACTATGGCTACACCTTC.

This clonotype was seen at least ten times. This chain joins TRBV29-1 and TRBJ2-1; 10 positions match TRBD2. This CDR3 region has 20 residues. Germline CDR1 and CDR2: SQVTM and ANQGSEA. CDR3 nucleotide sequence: TGCACCGTACGGCCTAGCGGGAGATTATCAGAGGCCATCAGAGGCAATGAGCAGTTCTTC. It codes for CTVRPSGRLSEAIRGNEQFF.

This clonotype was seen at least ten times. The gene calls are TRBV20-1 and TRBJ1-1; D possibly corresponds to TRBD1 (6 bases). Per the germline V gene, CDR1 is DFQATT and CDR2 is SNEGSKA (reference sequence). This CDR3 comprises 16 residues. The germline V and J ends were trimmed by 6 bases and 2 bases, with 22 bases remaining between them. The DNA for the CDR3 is TGCAGTGCCCGCGGAGGAATCGACAGGCCTAACACTGAAGCTTTCTTT. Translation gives CSARGGIDRPNTEAFF.

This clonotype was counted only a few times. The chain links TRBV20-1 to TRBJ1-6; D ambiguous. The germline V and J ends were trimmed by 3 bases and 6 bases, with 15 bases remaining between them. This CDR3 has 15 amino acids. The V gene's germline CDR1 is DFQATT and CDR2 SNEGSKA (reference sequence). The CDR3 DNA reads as TGCAGTGCTAGTAAGAGGCGCCGGAGTAATTCACCCCTCCACTTT. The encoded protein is CSASKRRRSNSPLHF.

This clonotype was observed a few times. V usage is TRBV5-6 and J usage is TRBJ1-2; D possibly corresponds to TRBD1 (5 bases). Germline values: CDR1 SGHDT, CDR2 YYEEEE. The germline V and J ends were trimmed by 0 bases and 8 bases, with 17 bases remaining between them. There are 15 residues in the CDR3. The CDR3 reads CASSLVGMAGKGYTF. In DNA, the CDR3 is TGTGCCAGCAGCTTGGTGGGTATGGCAGGGAAGGGCTACACCTTC.

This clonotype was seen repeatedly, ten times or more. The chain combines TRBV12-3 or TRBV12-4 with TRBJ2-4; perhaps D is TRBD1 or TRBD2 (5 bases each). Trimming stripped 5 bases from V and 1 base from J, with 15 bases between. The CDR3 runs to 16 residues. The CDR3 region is CASSPLSWGAKNIQYF. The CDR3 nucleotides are TGTGCCAGCAGTCCCCTTTCTTGGGGGGCCAAAAACATTCAGTACTTC.

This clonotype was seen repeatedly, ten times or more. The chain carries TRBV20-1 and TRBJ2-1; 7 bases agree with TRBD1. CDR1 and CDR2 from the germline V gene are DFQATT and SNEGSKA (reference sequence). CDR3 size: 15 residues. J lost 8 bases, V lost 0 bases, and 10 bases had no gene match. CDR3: CSARDRDRGFDEQFF. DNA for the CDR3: TGCAGTGCTAGAGATAGGGACAGAGGGTTTGATGAGCAGTTCTTC.

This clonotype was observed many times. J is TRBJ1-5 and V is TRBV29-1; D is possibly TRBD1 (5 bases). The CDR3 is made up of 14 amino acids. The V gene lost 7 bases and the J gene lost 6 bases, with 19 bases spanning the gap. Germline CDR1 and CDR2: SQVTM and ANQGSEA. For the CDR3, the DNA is TGCAGCGCAACGACCAGGGAAGGCGGTCAGCCCCAGCATTTT. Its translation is CSATTREGGQPQHF. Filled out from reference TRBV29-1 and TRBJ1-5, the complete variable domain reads SAVISQKPSRDICQRGTSLTIQCQVDSQVTMMFWYRQQPGQSLTLIATANQGSEATYESGFVIDKFPISRPNLTFSTLTVSNMSPEDSSIYLCSATTREGGQPQHFGDGTRLSIL.

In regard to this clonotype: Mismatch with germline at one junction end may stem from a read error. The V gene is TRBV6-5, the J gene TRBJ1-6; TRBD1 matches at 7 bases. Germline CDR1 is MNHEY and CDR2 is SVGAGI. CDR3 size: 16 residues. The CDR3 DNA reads TGTGCCAGCAGTTCGGGACAGACGGGATCCGACTCACCCCCCCACTTT. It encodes CASSSGQTGSDSPPHF.

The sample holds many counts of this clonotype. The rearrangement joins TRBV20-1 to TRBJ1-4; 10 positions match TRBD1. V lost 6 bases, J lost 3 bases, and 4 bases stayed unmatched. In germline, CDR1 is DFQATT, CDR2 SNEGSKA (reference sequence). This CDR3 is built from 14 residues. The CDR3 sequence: CSAGTGVANEKLFF. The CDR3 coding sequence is TGCAGTGCCGGGACAGGGGTAGCTAATGAAAAACTGTTTTTT.

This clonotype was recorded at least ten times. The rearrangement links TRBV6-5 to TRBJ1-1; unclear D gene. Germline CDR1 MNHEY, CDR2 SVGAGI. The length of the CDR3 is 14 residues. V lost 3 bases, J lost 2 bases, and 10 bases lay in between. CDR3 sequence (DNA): TGTGCCAGCAGTTATGTAGGCGGAAACACTGAAGCTTTCTTT. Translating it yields CASSYVGGNTEAFF.

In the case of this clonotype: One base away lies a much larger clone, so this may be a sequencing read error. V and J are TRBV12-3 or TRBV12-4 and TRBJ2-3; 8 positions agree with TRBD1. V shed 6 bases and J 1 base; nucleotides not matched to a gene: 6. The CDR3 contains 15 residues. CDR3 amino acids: CASSPGQECTDTQYF. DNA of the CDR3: TGTGCCAGCAGCCCGGGACAGGAGTGCACAGATACGCAGTATTTT.

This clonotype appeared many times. CDR3 bases: TGTGCCAGCAGCCCCCGGACTGACTACTCCTACAATGAGCAGTTCTTC. Translation gives CASSPRTDYSYNEQFF. The chain carries TRBV7-8 and TRBJ2-1; D might be TRBD2 (5 bases). V gave up 5 bases and J gave up 0 bases, with 14 bases separating them. The V gene's germline CDR1 is SGHVS and CDR2 FQNEAQ. The CDR3 runs to 16 residues.

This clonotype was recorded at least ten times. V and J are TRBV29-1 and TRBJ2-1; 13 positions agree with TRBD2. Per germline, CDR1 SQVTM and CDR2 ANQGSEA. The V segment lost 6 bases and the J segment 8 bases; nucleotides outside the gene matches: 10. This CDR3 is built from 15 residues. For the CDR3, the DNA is TGCAGCGTAGTACTAGCGGGGGGGCCTCGGGATGAGCAGTTCTTC. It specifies CSVVLAGGPRDEQFF.

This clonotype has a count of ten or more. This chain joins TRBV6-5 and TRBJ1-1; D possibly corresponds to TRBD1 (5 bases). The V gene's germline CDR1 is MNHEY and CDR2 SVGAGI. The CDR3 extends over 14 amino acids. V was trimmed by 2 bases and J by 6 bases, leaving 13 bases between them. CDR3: CASSYVGGLPEAFF. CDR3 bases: TGTGCCAGCAGTTACGTTGGGGGTCTTCCTGAAGCTTTCTTT.

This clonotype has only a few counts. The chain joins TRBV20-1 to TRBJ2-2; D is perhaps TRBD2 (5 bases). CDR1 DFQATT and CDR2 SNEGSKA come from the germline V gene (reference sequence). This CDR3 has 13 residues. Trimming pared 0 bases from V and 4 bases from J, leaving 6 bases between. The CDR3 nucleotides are TGCAGTGCTAGAGAAGAGGGCACCGGGGAGCTGTTTTTT. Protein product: CSAREEGTGELFF.

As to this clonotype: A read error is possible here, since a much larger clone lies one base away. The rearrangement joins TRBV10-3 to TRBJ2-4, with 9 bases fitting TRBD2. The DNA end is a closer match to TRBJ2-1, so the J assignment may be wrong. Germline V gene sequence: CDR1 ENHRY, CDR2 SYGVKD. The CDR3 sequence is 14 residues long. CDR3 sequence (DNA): TGTGCCATCAGGGTTAGCGGGGGACCCAATGGGCAGTTCTTC. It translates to CAIRVSGGPNGQFF.

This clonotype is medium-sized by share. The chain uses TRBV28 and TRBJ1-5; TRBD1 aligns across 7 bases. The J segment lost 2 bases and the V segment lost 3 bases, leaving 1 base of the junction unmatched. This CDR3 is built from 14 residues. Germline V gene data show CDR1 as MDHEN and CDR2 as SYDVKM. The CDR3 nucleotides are TGTGCCAGCAGTTTTGACAGGGGCAATCAGCCCCAGCATTTT. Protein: CASSFDRGNQPQHF. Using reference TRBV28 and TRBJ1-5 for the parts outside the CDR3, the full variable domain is DVKVTQSSRYLVKRTGEKVFLECVQDMDHENMFWYRQDPGLGLRLIYFSYDVKMKEKGDIPEGYSVSREKKERFSLILESASTNQTSMYLCASSFDRGNQPQHFGDGTRLSIL.

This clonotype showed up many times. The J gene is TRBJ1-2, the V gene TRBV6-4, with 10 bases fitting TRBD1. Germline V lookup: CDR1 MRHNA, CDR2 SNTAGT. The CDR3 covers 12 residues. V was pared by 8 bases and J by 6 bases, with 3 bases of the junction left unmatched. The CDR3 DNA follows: TGTGCCAGCCAAGGGACAGGGGATGGCTACACCTTC. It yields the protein CASQGTGDGYTF.

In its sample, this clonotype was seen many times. The CDR3 nucleotides are TGTGCCAGCAAGGGCGGGAGGAGGTACAATGAGCAGTTCTTC. Protein product: CASKGGRRYNEQFF. The V call is TRBV28, the J call TRBJ2-1, with TRBD2 matching 8 bases. Trimming at V came to 7 bases and at J to 4 bases, leaving 6 bases not matched to a gene. CDR3 length: 14 amino acids. The germline CDR1 and CDR2 sequences are MDHEN and SYDVKM.

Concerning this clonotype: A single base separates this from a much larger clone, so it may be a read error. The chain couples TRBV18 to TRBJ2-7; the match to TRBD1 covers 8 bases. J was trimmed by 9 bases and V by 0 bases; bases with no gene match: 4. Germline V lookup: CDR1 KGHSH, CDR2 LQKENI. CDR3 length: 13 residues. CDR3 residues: CASSPPDRVVQYF. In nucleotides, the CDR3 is TGTGCCAGCTCACCACCGGACAGGGTAGTGCAGTACTTC.

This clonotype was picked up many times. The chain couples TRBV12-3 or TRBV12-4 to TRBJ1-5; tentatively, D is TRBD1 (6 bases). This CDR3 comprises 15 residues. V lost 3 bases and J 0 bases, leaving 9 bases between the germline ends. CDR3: CASSLDSPSNQPQHF. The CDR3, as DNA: TGTGCCAGCAGTTTGGACAGCCCTAGCAATCAGCCCCAGCATTTT.

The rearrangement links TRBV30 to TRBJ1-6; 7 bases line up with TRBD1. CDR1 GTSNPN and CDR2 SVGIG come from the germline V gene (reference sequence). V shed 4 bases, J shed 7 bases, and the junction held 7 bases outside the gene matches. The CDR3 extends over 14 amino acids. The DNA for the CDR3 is TGTGCCTGGACTCGACAGGGAGTAAATTCACCCCTCCACTTT. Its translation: CAWTRQGVNSPLHF. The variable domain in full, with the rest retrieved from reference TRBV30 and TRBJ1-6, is SQTIHQWPATLVQPVGSPLSLECTVEGTSNPNLYWYRQAAGRGLQLLFYSVGIGQISSEVPQNLSASRPQDRQFILSSKKLLLSDSGFYLCAWTRQGVNSPLHFGNGTRLTVT.